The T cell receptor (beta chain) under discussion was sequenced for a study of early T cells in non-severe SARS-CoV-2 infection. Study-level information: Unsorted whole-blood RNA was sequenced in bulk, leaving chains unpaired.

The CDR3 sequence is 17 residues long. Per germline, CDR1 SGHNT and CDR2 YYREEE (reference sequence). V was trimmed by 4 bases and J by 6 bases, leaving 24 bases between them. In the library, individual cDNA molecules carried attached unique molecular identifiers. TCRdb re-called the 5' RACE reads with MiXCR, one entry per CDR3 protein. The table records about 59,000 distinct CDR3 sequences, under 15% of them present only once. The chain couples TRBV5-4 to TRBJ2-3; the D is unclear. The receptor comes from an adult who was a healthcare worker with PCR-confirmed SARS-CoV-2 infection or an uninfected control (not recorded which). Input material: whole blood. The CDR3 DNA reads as TGTGCCAGCAGCCCGCCGGTAGGTGGGTTAGGCTCCGATACGCAGTATTTT. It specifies CASSPPVGGLGSDTQYF.